Sequencing of this T cell receptor (beta chain) was carried out in a study of T cells after yellow fever vaccination. Regarding the study as a whole: FACS-sorted repertoires might harbor abundant contaminating clonotypes from the bulk population. When the response was secondary, it was weaker but reached its peak faster, day 5 versus 15.

In its sample, this clonotype was seen a few times. Its antigen is unknown. A 5'RACE template-switching step, the method used to make TCR cDNA, added a universal primer site and UMIs. TCRdb re-called the 5' RACE reads through MiXCR, storing one row per CDR3 protein. The repertoire holds approximately 550,000 distinct CDR3 sequences, 13% seen once, with about 14% in the top ten. Germline trimming cut 8 bases from V and 15 bases from J; bases unmatched to any gene: 21. The CDR3 contains 16 residues. The V gene's germline CDR1 is SEHNR and CDR2 FQNEAQ (reference sequence). The chain employs TRBV7-9 and TRBJ2-1; 11 bases fit TRBD2. This TCR came from a man aged 25-45 years who received the YFV17D yellow fever vaccine. Material: PBMCs, obtained on the day of the yellow fever booster vaccination. The CDR3 sequence is CASYPGVTSGRVVGFF. In DNA, the CDR3 is TGTGCCAGCTATCCGGGGGTTACTAGCGGGAGAGTAGTTGGGTTCTTC.